This passage covers 3 T cell receptor beta chains from one sample sequenced in a study of a mutant IDH1 vaccine in newly diagnosed glioma. Time point described: week 23, last vaccination. In every dose of vaccine, 300 ug of mutant IDH1 20-mer peptide was given alongside topical imiquimod. Sequencing used immunoSEQ multiplex PCR; TCRdb keeps in-frame clones, though not all of them. The table records tens of thousands of clones, 80% of them present only once. Which antigens these TCRs recognize remains unknown. The input for sequencing was PBMCs, taken from a glioma patient whose treatment included an IDH1 peptide vaccine. All receptors derive from a man aged 35 to 55 with glioma.

This clone is large within its sample. The chain links TRBV7-9 to TRBJ2-1, with D possibly matching TRBD2 (5 bases). V gave up 5 bases and J gave up 5 bases, with 19 bases separating them. The CDR3 contains 16 residues. Germline CDR1 and CDR2: SEHNR and FQNEAQ (reference sequence). The CDR3 DNA is TGTGCCAGCAGCCTGATTGGGGAGAGTAAAAACAATGAGCAGTTCTTC. Amino acid sequence: CASSLIGESKNNEQFF.

This rearrangement joins TRBV4-1 to TRBJ1-2, with 8 positions matching TRBD1. V lost 3 bases, J lost 10 bases, and 7 bases stayed unmatched. This CDR3 has 13 amino acids. CDR1 and CDR2 (germline): MGHRA, YSYEKL. CDR3 in amino acids: CASSQERTGPYTF. The CDR3 DNA follows: TGCGCCAGCAGCCAGGAACGGACAGGGCCCTACACCTTC.

This clone has only a few counts. The gene calls are TRBV2 and TRBJ1-1, with 7 nucleotides matching TRBD1. This CDR3 has 14 amino acids. Losses at the gene ends were 4 bases for V and 7 bases for J; bases not matched to a gene: 9. Germline CDR1 reads SNHLY; CDR2 reads FYNNEI. The CDR3: CASSANRGFGEAFF. Here the CDR3 DNA reads TGTGCCAGCAGTGCAAACAGGGGCTTCGGTGAAGCTTTCTTT. The full variable domain, completed using reference TRBV2 and TRBJ1-1, is EPEVTQTPSHQVTQMGQEVILRCVPISNHLYFYWYRQILGQKVEFLVSFYNNEISEKSEIFDDQFSVERPDGSNFTLKIRSTKLEDSAMYFCASSANRGFGEAFFGQGTRLTVV.